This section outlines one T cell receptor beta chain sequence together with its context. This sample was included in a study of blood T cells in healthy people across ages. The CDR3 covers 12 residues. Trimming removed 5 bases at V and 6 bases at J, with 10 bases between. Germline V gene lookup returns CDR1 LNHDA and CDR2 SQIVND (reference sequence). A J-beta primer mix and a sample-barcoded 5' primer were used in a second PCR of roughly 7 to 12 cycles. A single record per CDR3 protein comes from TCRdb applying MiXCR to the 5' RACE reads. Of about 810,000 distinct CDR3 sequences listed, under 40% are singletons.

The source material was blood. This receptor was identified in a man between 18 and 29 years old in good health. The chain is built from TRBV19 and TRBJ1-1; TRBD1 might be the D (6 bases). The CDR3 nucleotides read TGTGCCAGTAGTCCAGGGGTTTCTGAAGCTTTCTTT. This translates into CASSPGVSEAFF.